This TCR beta chain was identified in a study of cytomegalovirus exposure and HLA in healthy donors. Study results and limitations: According to the study, some 160 TCR beta chains were cytomegalovirus-associated. In vitro confirmation showed a few CMV-associated chains to be CMV antigen specific.

Germline assignment: CDR1 SEHNR and CDR2 FQNEAQ (reference sequence). The CDR3 loop spans 18 amino acids. The V and J ends lost 0 bases and 2 bases respectively, with 16 bases between them. Data came from immunoSEQ multiplex PCR; TCRdb stores just in-frame clones and leaves some out. Of 65,000 to 90,000 clones in the sample, 95% are singletons; the top ten hold approximately 3.3%. Note on this clone: Antigen unknown.

The receptor's source is a man aged 18 to 29 in good health and CMV-seronegative. The sample consisted of PBMCs. The genes are TRBV7-9 and TRBJ2-2; D is ambiguous. The CDR3, as DNA: TGTGCCAGCAGCTTAGCATCCGCGGTCCGCGAAAACACCGGGGAGCTGTTTTTT. Translating it yields CASSLASAVRENTGELFF.